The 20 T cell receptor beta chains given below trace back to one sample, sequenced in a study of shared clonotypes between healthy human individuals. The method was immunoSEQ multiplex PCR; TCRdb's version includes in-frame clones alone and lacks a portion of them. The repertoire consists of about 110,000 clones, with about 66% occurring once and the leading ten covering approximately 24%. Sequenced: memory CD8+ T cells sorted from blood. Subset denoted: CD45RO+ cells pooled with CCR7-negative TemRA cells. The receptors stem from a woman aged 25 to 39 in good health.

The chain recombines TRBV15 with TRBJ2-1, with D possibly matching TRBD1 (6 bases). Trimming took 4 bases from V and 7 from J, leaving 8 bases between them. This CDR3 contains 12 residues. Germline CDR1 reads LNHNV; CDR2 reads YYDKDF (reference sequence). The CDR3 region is CATSTTGNEQFF. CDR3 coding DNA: TGTGCCACCAGCACCACAGGGAATGAGCAGTTCTTC.

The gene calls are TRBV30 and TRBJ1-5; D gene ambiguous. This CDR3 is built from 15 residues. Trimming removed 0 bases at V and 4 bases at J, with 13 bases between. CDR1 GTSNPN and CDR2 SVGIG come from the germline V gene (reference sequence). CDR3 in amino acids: CAWSVVSGLNQPQHF. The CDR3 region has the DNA TGTGCCTGGAGTGTGGTAAGCGGGCTTAATCAGCCCCAGCATTTT. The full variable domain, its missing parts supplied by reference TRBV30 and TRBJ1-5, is SQTIHQWPATLVQPVGSPLSLECTVEGTSNPNLYWYRQAAGRGLQLLFYSVGIGQISSEVPQNLSASRPQDRQFILSSKKLLLSDSGFYLCAWSVVSGLNQPQHFGDGTRLSIL.

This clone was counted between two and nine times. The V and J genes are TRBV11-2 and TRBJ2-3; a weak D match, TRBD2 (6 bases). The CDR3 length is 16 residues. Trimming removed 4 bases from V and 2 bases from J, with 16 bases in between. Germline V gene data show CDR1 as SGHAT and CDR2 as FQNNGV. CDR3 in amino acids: CASSSPGLDLTDTQYF. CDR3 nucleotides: TGTGCCAGCAGCTCACCGGGACTCGACCTCACAGATACGCAGTATTTT.

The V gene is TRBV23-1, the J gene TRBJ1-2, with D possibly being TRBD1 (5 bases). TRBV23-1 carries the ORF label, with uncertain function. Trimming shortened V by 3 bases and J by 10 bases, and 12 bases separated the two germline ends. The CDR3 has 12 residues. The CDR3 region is CASSHRQRHYTF. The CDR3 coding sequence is TGCGCCAGCAGTCATCGACAGAGACACTACACCTTC.

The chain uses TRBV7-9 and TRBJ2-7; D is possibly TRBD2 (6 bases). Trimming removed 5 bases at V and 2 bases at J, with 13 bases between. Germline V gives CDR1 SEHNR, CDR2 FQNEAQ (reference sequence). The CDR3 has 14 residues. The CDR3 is CASSIPGRPYEQYF. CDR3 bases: TGTGCCAGCAGCATCCCAGGGAGGCCCTACGAGCAGTACTTC.

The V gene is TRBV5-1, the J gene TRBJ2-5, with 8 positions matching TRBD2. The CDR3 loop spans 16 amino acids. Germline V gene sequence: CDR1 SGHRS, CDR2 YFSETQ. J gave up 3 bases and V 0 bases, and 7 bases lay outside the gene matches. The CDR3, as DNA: TGCGCCAGCAGCTTGGGAAACCGAGCGGGAGAAGAGACCCAGTACTTC. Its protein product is CASSLGNRAGEETQYF.

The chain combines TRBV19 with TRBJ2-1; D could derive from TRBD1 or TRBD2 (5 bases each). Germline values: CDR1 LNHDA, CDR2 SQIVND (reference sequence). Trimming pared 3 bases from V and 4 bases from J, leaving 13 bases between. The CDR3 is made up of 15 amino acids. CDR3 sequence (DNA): TGTGCCAGTAGTATCGCCGGGACGGATTACAATGAGCAGTTCTTC. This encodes CASSIAGTDYNEQFF.

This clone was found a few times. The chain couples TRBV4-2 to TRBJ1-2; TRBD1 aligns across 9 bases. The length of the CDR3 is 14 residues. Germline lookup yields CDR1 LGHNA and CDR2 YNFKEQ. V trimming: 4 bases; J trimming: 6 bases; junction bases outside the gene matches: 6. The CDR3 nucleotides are TGTGCCAGCAGCCGGTACGGGACAGGGCATGGCTACACCTTC. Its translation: CASSRYGTGHGYTF.

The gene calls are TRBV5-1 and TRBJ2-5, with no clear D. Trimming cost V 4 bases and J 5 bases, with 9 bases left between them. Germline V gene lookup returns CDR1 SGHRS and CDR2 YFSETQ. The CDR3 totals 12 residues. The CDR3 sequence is CASSVYEETQYF. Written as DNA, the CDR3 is TGCGCCAGCAGCGTATATGAGGAGACCCAGTACTTC.

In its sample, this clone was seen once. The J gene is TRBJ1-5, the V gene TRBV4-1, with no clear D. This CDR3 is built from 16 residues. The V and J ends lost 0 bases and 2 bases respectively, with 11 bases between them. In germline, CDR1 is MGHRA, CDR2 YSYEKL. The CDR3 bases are TGCGCCAGCAGCCAAGAGGTCGGGGTTGGCAATCAGCCCCAGCATTTT. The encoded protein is CASSQEVGVGNQPQHF.

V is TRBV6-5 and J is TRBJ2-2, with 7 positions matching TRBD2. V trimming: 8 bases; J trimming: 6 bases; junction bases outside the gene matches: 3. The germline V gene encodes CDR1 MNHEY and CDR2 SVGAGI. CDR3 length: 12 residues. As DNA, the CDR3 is TGTGCCAGCTTGGGAGGGCCCGGGGAGCTGTTTTTT. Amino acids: CASLGGPGELFF.

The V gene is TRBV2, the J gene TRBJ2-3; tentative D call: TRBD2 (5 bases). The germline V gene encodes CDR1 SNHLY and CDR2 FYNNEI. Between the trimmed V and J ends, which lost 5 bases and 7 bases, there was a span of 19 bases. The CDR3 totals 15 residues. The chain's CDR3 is CASSPSYLGGHTQYF. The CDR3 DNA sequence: TGTGCCAGCAGTCCTTCATATCTCGGAGGTCATACGCAGTATTTT.

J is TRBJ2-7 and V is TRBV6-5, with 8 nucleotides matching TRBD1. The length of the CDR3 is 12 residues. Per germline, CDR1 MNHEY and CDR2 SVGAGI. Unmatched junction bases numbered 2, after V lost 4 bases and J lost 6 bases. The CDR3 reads CASSLQGGEQYF. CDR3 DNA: TGTGCCAGCAGTTTACAGGGGGGCGAGCAGTACTTC.

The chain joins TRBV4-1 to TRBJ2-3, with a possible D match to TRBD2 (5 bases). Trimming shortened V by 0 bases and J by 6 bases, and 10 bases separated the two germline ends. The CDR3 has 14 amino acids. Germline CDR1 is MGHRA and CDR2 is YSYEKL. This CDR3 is CASSQEGVGDTQYF. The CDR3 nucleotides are TGCGCCAGCAGCCAAGAGGGAGTAGGGGATACGCAGTATTTT.

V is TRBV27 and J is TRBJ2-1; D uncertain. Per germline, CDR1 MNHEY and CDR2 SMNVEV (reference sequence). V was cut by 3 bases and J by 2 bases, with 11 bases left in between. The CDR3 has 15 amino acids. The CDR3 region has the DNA TGTGCCAGCAGTTTCAAAGGTCCCGCCTACAATGAGCAGTTCTTC. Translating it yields CASSFKGPAYNEQFF.

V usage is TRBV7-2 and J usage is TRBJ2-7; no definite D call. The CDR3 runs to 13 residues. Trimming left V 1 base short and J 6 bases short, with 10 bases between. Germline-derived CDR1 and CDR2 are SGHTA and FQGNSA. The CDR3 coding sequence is TGTGCCAGCAGCTTAGAGGCTAGGAGCGAGCAGTACTTC. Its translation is CASSLEARSEQYF.

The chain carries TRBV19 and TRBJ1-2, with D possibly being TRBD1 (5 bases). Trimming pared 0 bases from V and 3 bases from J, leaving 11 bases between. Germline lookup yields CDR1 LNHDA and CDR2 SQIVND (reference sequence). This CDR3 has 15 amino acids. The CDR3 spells CASSIDVGTYYGYTF. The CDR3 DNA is TGTGCCAGTAGTATAGATGTGGGGACTTACTATGGCTACACCTTC. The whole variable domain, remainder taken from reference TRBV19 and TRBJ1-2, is DGGITQSPKYLFRKEGQNVTLSCEQNLNHDAMYWYRQDPGQGLRLIYYSQIVNDFQKGDIAEGYSVSREKKESFPLTVTSAQKNPTAFYLCASSIDVGTYYGYTFGSGTRLTVV.

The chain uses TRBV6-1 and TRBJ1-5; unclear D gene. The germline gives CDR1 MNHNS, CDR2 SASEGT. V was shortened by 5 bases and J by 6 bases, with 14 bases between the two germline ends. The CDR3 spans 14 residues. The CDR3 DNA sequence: TGTGCCAGCAGTACAAGTCAACCGGGTCAGCCCCAGCATTTT. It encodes CASSTSQPGQPQHF.

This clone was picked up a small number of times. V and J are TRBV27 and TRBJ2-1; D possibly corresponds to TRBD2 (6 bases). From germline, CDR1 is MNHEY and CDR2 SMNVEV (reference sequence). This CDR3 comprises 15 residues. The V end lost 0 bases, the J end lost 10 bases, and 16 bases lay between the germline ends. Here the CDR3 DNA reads TGTGCCAGCAGTTTATCCAGCGGGCAGGCTAGGGAGCAGTTCTTC. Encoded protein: CASSLSSGQAREQFF.

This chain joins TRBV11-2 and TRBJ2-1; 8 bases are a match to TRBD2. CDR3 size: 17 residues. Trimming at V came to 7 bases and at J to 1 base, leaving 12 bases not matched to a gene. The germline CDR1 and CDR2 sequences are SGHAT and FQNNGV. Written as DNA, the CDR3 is TGTGCCAGCAACCAAGTACCGGGACTAGTTTCCTACAATGAGCAGTTCTTC. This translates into CASNQVPGLVSYNEQFF.